This T cell receptor (beta chain) was retrieved from a study of blood T cell repertoires in COVID-19. The V and J ends lost 1 base and 4 bases respectively, with 10 bases between them. The CDR3 is 14 residues long. The germline gives CDR1 SNHLY, CDR2 FYNNEI. The protocol was immunoSEQ multiplex PCR, while the TCRdb copy is restricted to in-frame clones and leaves out a portion. This table holds over 50,000 clones, approximately 80% found once. The chain joins TRBV2 to TRBJ1-2; D not resolved. This TCR derives from a human donor in a cohort sampled during active COVID-19. Material for sequencing was peripheral blood. In DNA, the CDR3 is TGTGCCAGCAGTGAAGTTGAAGCTAGCTATGGCTACACCTTC. Amino acids: CASSEVEASYGYTF. Based on the CDR3 plus reference TRBV2 and TRBJ1-2, the full variable domain is EPEVTQTPSHQVTQMGQEVILRCVPISNHLYFYWYRQILGQKVEFLVSFYNNEISEKSEIFDDQFSVERPDGSNFTLKIRSTKLEDSAMYFCASSEVEASYGYTFGSGTRLTVV.